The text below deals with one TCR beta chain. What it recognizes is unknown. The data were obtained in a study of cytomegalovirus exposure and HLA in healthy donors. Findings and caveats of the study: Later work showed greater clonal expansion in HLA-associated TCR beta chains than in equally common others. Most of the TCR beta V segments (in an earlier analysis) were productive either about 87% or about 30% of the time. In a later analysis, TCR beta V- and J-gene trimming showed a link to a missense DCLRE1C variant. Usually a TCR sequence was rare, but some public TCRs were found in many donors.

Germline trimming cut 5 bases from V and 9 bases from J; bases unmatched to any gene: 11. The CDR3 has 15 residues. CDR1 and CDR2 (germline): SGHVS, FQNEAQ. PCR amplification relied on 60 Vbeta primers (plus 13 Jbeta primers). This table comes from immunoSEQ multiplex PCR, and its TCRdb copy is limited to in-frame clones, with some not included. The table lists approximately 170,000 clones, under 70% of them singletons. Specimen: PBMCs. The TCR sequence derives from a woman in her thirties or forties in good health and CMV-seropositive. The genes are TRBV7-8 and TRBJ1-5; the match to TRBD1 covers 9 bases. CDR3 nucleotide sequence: TGTGCCAGCAGCCCTAACCGGGACAGGGAATGGCCCCAGCATTTT. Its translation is CASSPNRDREWPQHF.